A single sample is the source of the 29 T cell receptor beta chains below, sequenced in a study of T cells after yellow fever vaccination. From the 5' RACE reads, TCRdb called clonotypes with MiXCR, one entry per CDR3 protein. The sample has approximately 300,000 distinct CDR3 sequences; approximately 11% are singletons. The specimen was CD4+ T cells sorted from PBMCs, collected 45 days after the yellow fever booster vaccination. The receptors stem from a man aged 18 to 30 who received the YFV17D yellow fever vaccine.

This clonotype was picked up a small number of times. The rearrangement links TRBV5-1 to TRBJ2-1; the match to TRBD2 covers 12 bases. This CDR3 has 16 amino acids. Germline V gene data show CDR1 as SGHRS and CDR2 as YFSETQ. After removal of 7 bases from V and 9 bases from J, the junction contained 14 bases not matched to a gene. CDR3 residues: CASARLAGAQKGEQFF. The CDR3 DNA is TGCGCCAGCGCGAGACTAGCGGGGGCGCAGAAGGGTGAGCAGTTCTTC.

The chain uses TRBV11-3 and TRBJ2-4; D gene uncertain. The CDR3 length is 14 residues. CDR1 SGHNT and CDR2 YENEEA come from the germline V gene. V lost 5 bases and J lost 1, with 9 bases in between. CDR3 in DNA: TGTGCCAGCAGCATGACCGGGGCCAAAAACATTCAGTACTTC. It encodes CASSMTGAKNIQYF.

The CDR3 nucleotides read TGTGCCAGCAGCCGCTCGGGACAGTTTAAAGCTTTCTTT. This codes for CASSRSGQFKAFF. V and J are TRBV14 and TRBJ1-1; 7 nucleotides align to TRBD1. CDR3 size: 13 residues. V was clipped by 4 bases and J by 9 bases; unmatched bases: 8. Germline V CDR1 and CDR2: SGHDN, FVKESK.

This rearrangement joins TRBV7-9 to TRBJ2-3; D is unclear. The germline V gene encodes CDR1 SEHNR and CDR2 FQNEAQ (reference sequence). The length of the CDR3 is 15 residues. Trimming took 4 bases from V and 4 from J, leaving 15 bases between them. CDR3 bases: TGTGCCAGCAGCTCAGCTAATGTCGGCTCAGATACGCAGTATTTT. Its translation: CASSSANVGSDTQYF.

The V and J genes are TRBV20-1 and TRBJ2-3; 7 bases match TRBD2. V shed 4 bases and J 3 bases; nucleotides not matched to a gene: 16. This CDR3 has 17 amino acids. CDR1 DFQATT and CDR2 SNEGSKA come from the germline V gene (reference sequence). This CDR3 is CSAKRLTSGAGTDTQYF. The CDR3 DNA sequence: TGCAGTGCTAAGAGACTAACAAGCGGGGCTGGGACAGATACGCAGTATTTT.

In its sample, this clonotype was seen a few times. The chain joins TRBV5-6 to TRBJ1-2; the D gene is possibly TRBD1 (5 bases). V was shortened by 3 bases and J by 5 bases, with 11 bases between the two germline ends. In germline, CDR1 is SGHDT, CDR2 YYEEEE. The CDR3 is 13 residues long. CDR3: CASSSWEGYGYTF. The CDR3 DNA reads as TGTGCCAGCAGCTCCTGGGAGGGGTATGGCTACACCTTC.

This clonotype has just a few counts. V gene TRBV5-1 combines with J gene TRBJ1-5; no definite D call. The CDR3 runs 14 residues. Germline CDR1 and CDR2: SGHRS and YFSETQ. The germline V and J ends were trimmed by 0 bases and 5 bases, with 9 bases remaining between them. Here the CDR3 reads CASSLAGRDQPQHF. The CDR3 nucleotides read TGCGCCAGCAGCTTGGCCGGGAGGGATCAGCCCCAGCATTTT. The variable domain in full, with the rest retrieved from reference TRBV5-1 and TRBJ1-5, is KAGVTQTPRYLIKTRGQQVTLSCSPISGHRSVSWYQQTPGQGLQFLFEYFSETQRNKGNFPGRFSGRQFSNSRSEMNVSTLELGDSALYLCASSLAGRDQPQHFGDGTRLSIL.

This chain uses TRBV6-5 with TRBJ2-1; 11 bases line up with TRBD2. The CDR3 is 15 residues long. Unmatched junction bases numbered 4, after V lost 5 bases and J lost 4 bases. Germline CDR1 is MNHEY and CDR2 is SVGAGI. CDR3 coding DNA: TGTGCCAGCAGTGGAGGGACTAGCGGATACAATGAGCAGTTCTTC. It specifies CASSGGTSGYNEQFF.

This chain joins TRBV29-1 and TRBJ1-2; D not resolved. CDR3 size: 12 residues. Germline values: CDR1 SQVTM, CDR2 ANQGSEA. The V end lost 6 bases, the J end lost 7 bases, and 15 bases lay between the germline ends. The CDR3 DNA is TGCAGCGTAGGCCCGCGTGCAGCTGGCTACACCTTC. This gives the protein CSVGPRAAGYTF.

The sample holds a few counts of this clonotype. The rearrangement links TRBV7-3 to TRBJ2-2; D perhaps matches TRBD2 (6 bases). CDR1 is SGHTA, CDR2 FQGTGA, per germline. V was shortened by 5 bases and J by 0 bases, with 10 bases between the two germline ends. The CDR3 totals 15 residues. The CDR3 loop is CASSTGSSNTGELFF. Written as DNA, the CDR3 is TGTGCCAGCAGCACCGGGAGTTCGAACACCGGGGAGCTGTTTTTT.

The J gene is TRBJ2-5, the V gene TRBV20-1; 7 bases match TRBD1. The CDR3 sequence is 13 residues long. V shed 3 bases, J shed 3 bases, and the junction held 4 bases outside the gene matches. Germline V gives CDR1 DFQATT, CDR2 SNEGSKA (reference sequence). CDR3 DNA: TGCAGTGCTAGCCCCGGGACAGAAGAGACCCAGTACTTC. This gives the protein CSASPGTEETQYF.

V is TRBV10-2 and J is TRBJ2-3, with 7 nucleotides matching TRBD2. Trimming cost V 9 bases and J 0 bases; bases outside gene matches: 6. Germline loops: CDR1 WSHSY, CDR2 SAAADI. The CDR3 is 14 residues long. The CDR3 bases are TGCGCCAGTAATACGGGGGGTAGCACAGATACGCAGTATTTT. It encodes CASNTGGSTDTQYF.

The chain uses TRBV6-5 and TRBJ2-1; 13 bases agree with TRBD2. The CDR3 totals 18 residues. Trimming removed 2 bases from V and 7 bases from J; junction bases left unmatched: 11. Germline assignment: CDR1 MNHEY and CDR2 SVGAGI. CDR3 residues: CASSYLETSGGPINEQFF. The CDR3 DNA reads TGTGCCAGCAGTTACCTCGAGACTAGCGGGGGGCCAATTAATGAGCAGTTCTTC.

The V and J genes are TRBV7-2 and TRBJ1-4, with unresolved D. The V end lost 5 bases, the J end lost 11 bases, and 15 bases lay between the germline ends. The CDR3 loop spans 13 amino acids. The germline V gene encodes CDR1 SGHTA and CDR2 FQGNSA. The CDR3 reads CASSLGVATKLFF. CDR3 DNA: TGTGCCAGCAGCCTGGGAGTTGCGACGAAACTGTTTTTT.

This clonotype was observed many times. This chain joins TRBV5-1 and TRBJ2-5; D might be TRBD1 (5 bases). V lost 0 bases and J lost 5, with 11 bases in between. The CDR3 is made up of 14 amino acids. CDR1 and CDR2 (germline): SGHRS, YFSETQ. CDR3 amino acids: CASSLERAGETQYF. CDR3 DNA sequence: TGCGCCAGCAGCTTGGAACGGGCAGGGGAGACCCAGTACTTC.

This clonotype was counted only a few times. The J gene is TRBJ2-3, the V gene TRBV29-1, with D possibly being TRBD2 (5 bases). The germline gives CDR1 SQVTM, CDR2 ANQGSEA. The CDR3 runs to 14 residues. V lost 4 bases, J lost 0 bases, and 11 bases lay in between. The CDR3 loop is CSVGRGASTDTQYF. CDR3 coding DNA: TGCAGCGTTGGCCGGGGAGCTAGCACAGATACGCAGTATTTT.

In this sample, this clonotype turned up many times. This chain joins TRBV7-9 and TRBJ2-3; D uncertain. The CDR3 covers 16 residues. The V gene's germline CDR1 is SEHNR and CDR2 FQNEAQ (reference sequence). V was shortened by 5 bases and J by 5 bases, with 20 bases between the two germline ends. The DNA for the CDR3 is TGTGCCAGCAGCCCGCCCCTCCACGATACAGTAGATACGCAGTATTTT. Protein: CASSPPLHDTVDTQYF.

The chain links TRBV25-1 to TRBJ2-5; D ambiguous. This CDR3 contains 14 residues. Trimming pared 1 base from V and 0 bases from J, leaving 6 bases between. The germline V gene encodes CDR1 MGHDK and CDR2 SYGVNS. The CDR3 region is CASSELRNQETQYF. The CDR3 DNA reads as TGTGCCAGCAGTGAATTGCGGAACCAAGAGACCCAGTACTTC.

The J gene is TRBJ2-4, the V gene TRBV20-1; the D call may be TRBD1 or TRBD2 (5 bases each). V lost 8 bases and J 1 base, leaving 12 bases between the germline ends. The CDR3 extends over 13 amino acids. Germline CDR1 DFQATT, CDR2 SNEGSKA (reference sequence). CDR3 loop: CSWSGAAKNIQYF. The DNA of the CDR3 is TGCAGTTGGTCCGGGGCGGCCAAAAACATTCAGTACTTC.

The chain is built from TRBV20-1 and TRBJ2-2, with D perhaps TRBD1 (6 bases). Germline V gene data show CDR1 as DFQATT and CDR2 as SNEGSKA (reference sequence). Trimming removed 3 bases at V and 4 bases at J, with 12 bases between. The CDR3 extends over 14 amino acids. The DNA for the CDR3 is TGCAGTGCTAGGAGACAGGCAGGCACCGGGGAGCTGTTTTTT. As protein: CSARRQAGTGELFF.

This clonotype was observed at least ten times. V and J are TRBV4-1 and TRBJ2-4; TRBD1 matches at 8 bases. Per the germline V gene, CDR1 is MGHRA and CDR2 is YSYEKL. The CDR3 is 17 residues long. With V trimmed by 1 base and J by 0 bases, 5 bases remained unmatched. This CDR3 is CASSQGVTGAAKNIQYF. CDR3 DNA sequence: TGCGCCAGCAGCCAAGGGGTGACAGGGGCAGCCAAAAACATTCAGTACTTC.

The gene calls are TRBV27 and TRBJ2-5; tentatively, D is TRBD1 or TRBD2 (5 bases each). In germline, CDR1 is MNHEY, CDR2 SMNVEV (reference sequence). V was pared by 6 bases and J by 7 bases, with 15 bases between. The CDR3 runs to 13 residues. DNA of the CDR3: TGTGCCAGCAGGGGGACCGCCCATGGGACCCAGTACTTC. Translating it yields CASRGTAHGTQYF.

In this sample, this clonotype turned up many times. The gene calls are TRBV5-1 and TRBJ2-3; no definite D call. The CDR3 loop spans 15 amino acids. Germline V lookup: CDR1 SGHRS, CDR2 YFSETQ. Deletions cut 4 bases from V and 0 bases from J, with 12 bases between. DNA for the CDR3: TGCGCCAGCAGCCTCGAGCGCACCAGCACAGATACGCAGTATTTT. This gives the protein CASSLERTSTDTQYF.

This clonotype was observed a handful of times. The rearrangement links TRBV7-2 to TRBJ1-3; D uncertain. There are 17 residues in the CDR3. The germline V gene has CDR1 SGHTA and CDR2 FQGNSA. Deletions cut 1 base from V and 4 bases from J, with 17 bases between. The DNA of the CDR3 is TGTGCCAGCAGCTTAGGTCTGATACGGTCCTCGGGAAACACCATATATTTT. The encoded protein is CASSLGLIRSSGNTIYF.

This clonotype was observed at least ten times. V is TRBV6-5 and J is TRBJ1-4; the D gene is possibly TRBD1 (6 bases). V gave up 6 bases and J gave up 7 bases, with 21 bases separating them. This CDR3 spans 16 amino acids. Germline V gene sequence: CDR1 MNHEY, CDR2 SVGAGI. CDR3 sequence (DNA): TGTGCCAGCAGCCGCGACAGGCCCAGACTCGGTGAAAAACTGTTTTTT. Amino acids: CASSRDRPRLGEKLFF.

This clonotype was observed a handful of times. This CDR3 is CASRETGPGGYTF. As DNA, the CDR3 is TGTGCCAGCAGAGAGACAGGACCTGGGGGCTACACCTTC. The chain employs TRBV6-1 and TRBJ1-2; a weak D match, TRBD1 (6 bases). Trimming shortened V by 6 bases and J by 8 bases, and 16 bases separated the two germline ends. Germline-derived CDR1 and CDR2 are MNHNS and SASEGT. The CDR3 contains 13 residues.

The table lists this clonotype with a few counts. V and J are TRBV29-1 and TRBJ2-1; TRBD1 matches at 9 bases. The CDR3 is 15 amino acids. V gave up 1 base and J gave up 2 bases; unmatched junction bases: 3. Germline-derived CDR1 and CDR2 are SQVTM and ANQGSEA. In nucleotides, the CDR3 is TGCAGCGTTGAAGGGGGACAGGGCCCCTACAATGAGCAGTTCTTC. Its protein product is CSVEGGQGPYNEQFF.

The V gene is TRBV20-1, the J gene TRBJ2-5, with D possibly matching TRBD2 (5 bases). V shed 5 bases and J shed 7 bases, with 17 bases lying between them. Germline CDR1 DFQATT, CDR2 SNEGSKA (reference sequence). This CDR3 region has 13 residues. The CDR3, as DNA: TGCAGTGCTGCCGGGGAGTCCCCTTGGACCCAGTACTTC. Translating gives CSAAGESPWTQYF.

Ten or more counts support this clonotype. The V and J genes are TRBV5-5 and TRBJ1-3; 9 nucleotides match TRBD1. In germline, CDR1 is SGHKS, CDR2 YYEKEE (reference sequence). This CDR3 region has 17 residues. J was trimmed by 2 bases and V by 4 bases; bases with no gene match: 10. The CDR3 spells CASSLGQGILTGNTIYF. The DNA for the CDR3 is TGTGCCAGCAGCCTGGGACAGGGAATACTTACTGGAAACACCATATATTTT.